The 10 T cell receptor beta chains listed next were all sequenced from one sample in a study of T cell changes during pregnancy in multiple sclerosis. TCRdb's copy holds only in-frame clones and misses some; the assay was immunoSEQ multiplex PCR. Of 30,000 to 40,000 clones listed, more than 75% are singletons. The sequencing here drew on CD8+ T cells from peripheral blood mononuclear cells, taken in the third trimester of pregnancy. These TCRs come from a female donor with multiple sclerosis, enrolled in a pregnancy study.

V usage is TRBV5-1 and J usage is TRBJ1-3, with unresolved D. Germline V gene lookup returns CDR1 SGHRS and CDR2 YFSETQ. This CDR3 contains 12 residues. V was shortened by 2 bases and J by 4 bases, with 4 bases between the two germline ends. CDR3 amino acids: CASSLSGNTIYF. Written as DNA, the CDR3 is TGCGCCAGCAGCTTATCAGGAAACACCATATATTTT.

The gene calls are TRBV6-4 and TRBJ2-1; TRBD2 aligns across 8 bases. CDR1 and CDR2 (germline): MRHNA, SNTAGT. Trimming cost V 4 bases and J 5 bases; bases outside gene matches: 4. The CDR3 sequence is 14 residues long. CDR3 in amino acids: CASSVSGANNEQFF. The CDR3 DNA is TGTGCCAGCAGTGTTAGCGGGGCCAACAATGAGCAGTTCTTC.

The chain recombines TRBV28 with TRBJ1-5, with D unresolved. The CDR3 has 14 amino acids. Germline loops: CDR1 MDHEN, CDR2 SYDVKM. The V and J ends lost 11 bases and 0 bases respectively, with 14 bases between them. The CDR3 sequence: CALSGVLSNQPQHF. In DNA, the CDR3 is TGTGCCCTTTCGGGAGTGCTTAGCAATCAGCCCCAGCATTTT.

The V and J genes are TRBV28 and TRBJ1-6; TRBD1 matches 7 bases. Germline loops: CDR1 MDHEN, CDR2 SYDVKM. There are 11 residues in the CDR3. The J segment lost 15 bases and the V segment lost 5 bases, leaving 4 bases of the junction unmatched. CDR3 region: CASSPTGVLHF. The CDR3 coding sequence is TGTGCCAGCAGTCCAACAGGGGTCCTCCACTTT.

The chain couples TRBV4-1 to TRBJ1-6, with D possibly TRBD1 on 6 matching bases. Trimming took off 4 bases at V and 8 bases at J, with 18 bases between the two ends. Germline CDR1 and CDR2: MGHRA and YSYEKL. CDR3 length equals 16 residues. The chain's CDR3 is CASSPGGRGFYSPLHF. DNA for the CDR3: TGCGCCAGCAGCCCTGGGGGGAGGGGGTTCTATTCACCCCTCCACTTT.

V usage is TRBV15 and J usage is TRBJ2-2; tentatively, D is TRBD2 (6 bases). V was clipped by 0 bases and J by 1 base, with 15 bases between them. The germline V gene has CDR1 LNHNV and CDR2 YYDKDF (reference sequence). The CDR3 spans 18 residues. The CDR3 loop is CATSRDGSGYRNTGELFF. CDR3 DNA sequence: TGTGCCACCAGCAGAGATGGTAGCGGTTACAGGAACACCGGGGAGCTGTTTTTT.

The chain joins TRBV5-8 to TRBJ2-3; 8 bases align to TRBD1. V dropped 3 bases and J dropped 2; count of bases not matched to a gene: 11. The CDR3 is 17 amino acids. Germline lookup yields CDR1 SGHTS and CDR2 YDEGEE. In nucleotides, the CDR3 is TGTGCCAGCAGCTGGATTATGACAGGGGAAACCACAGATACGCAGTATTTT. Protein: CASSWIMTGETTDTQYF.

The chain combines TRBV7-6 with TRBJ2-1, with a possible D match to TRBD1 (7 bases). CDR3 length equals 18 residues. Germline V CDR1 and CDR2: SGHVS, FNYEAQ. V was clipped by 0 bases and J by 9 bases, with 24 bases between them. CDR3 protein: CASSLAGGYLTGYVEQFF. The CDR3 DNA is TGTGCCAGCAGCTTAGCGGGGGGCTACCTGACAGGGTATGTTGAGCAGTTCTTC.

This rearrangement joins TRBV11-2 to TRBJ1-1, with 7 bases aligning to TRBD1. This CDR3 comprises 15 residues. Germline trimming cut 3 bases from V and 8 bases from J; bases unmatched to any gene: 12. Germline CDR1 and CDR2: SGHAT and FQNNGV. Here the CDR3 DNA reads TGTGCCAGCAGCTTTGGGACAGCGCTAACGGGGGAAGCTTTCTTT. This translates into CASSFGTALTGEAFF.

V usage is TRBV28 and J usage is TRBJ1-1; D is possibly TRBD1 (5 bases). Germline CDR1 and CDR2: MDHEN and SYDVKM. V shed 5 bases and J shed 8 bases, with 18 bases lying between them. The CDR3 length is 14 residues. The CDR3 loop reads CASSPFGGTGEAFF. The CDR3 nucleotides are TGTGCCAGCAGTCCCTTCGGGGGGACGGGCGAAGCTTTCTTT.